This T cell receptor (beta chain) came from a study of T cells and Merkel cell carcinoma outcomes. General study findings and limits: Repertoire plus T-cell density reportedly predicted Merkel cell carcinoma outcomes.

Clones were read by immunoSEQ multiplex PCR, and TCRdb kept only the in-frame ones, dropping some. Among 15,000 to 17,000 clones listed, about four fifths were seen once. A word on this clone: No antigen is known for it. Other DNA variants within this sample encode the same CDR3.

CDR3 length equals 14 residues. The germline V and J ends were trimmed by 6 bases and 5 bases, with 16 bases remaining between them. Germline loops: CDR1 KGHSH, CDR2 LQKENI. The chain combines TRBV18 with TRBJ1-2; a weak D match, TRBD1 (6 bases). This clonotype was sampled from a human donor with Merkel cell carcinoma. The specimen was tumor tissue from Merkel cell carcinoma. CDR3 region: CASSLDRGNYGYTF. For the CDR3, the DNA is TGTGCCAGCTCGCTGGATAGGGGGAATTATGGCTACACCTTC.